This entry is about one T cell receptor beta chain. Germline-derived CDR1 and CDR2 are SGHNT and YYREEE (reference sequence). The V and J ends lost 3 bases and 2 bases respectively, with 12 bases between them. The CDR3 has 14 residues. Per the original data handling: Researchers report that nucleated cell counts were estimated from reference gene primer amplification. Sequencing was performed with immunoSEQ multiplex PCR; in TCRdb, only in-frame clones are kept and a portion is missing. The V and J calls and clone size come from that table; D and trimming were worked out from the DNA. The table includes tens of thousands of clones, more than 75% detected once. The data belong to a study of blood T cell repertoires in COVID-19. Background on the study: The origin of the acute and convalescent COVID-19 samples was the United States, Italy and Spain. T cells, B-cell-depleted T cells, or PBMCs supplied cDNA or gDNA.

Sequencing used peripheral blood. The sequence was obtained from a man aged 70 or older with active or convalescent COVID-19. The J gene is TRBJ2-7, the V gene TRBV5-4, with D tentatively TRBD1 (6 bases). CDR3 in amino acids: CASSSTGQTYEQYF. CDR3 sequence (DNA): TGTGCCAGCAGCTCGACGGGACAAACCTACGAGCAGTACTTC.